This T cell receptor beta chain was found in a study of CD8 T cells in Susac syndrome. Random hexamers were used to reverse transcribe roughly 0.45 to 1 ug of RNA. Multiplex immunoSEQ PCR targeted 54 Vbeta and 13 Jbeta TCR beta segments. From the immunoSEQ multiplex PCR reads, TCRdb called clonotypes with MiXCR, one entry per CDR3 protein. Of some 190,000 distinct CDR3 sequences detected, around 95% appear once; the ten largest clones hold approximately 0.09%. The source material was CD4+ T cells from PBMCs. The clonotype was recovered from a human donor with multiple sclerosis.

CDR3 amino acids: CASSLRGRTEAFF. In DNA form, the CDR3 reads TGTGCCAGCAGCCTTCGGGGGCGAACTGAAGCTTTCTTT. This chain joins TRBV5-6 and TRBJ1-1; D possibly corresponds to TRBD1 (6 bases). The CDR3 totals 13 residues. CDR1 SGHDT and CDR2 YYEEEE come from the germline V gene. Trimming shortened V by 4 bases and J by 5 bases, and 12 bases separated the two germline ends.